The 3 T cell receptor beta chains in this list originate from one sample, sequenced in a study of shared clonotypes between healthy human individuals. Method: immunoSEQ multiplex PCR; TCRdb's copy keeps in-frame clones and lacks some. The table shows a few million clones, with around 93% occurring only once. Naive CD8 cells comprised CD45RO-negative, CCR7-positively selected cells, excluding terminally differentiated effector memory CD45RA+ cells. The material sequenced was naive CD8+ T cells from PBMCs. Source of these receptors: a man between 18 and 35 years old in good health. Some clones in this sample may be carry-over from other donors' samples.

The chain carries TRBV19 and TRBJ2-2; unclear D gene. Per germline, CDR1 LNHDA and CDR2 SQIVND (reference sequence). CDR3 size: 12 residues. V gave up 5 bases and J gave up 1 base, with 2 bases separating them. Here the CDR3 reads CASSQNTGELFF. The CDR3 DNA follows: TGTGCCAGTAGTCAGAACACCGGGGAGCTGTTTTTT.

This clone was seen just once. The chain carries TRBV13 and TRBJ2-7, with 7 bases aligning to TRBD2. CDR1 PRHDT and CDR2 FYEKMQ come from the germline V gene (reference sequence). The trim removed 5 bases at V and 5 bases at J, leaving 3 bases unmatched. This CDR3 has 12 amino acids. CDR3 sequence (DNA): TGTGCCAGCAGCACCGGGACTAACGAGCAGTACTTC. It codes for CASSTGTNEQYF.

This chain uses TRBV11-2 with TRBJ1-1, with D uncertain. Trimming left V 5 bases short and J 1 base short, with 8 bases between. Germline CDR1 is SGHAT and CDR2 is FQNNGV. The CDR3 consists of 13 residues. The CDR3 DNA sequence: TGTGCCAGCAGCCCCTGGGGGAACACTGAAGCTTTCTTT. It codes for CASSPWGNTEAFF.